A selection of T cell receptor beta chains follows, all from one sample in a study of regulatory T cells in long-lasting Graves disease. One entry per CDR3 protein, called by TCRdb with MiXCR from the multiplex PCR reads. The data hold 450,000 or so distinct CDR3 sequences, with roughly 23% observed a single time. Sequenced here: peripheral blood mononuclear cells (PBMCs), sampled when the disease was refractory, from a patient treated with antithyroid drugs. These TCRs come from a female donor with Graves disease. Each CDR3 is given with its conserved first and last residue. A D gene is named only where the DNA matches it firmly. Clone size is shown for a subset of rows, as once, few, many or a class of expanded clone.

J gene: TRBJ2-1; D gene: NA; clone size: NA; V gene: TRBV7-2; CDR3 DNA: TGTGCCAGCAGCTTAGGCCCCGCTAACAATGAGCAGTTCTTC; CDR3 protein: CASSLGPANNEQFF
J gene: TRBJ2-2; D gene: NA; clone size: few; V gene: TRBV2; CDR3 DNA: TGTGCCAGCAGAGCCTTAGGATGGGACGCCGGGGAGCTGTTTTTT; CDR3 protein: CASRALGWDAGELFF
J gene: TRBJ1-6; D gene: TRBD1; clone size: NA; V gene: TRBV20-1; CDR3 DNA: TGCAGTGCTAGAGTACTGGACAGGACTAATTCACCCCCCCACTTT; CDR3 protein: CSARVLDRTNSPPHF
J gene: TRBJ1-2; D gene: NA; clone size: few; V gene: TRBV4-3; CDR3 DNA: TGCGCCAGCAGCCCCAGCGGCACAGGGAACTATGGCTACACCTTC; CDR3 protein: CASSPSGTGNYGYTF
J gene: TRBJ2-5; D gene: TRBD2; clone size: NA; V gene: TRBV3-1; CDR3 DNA: TGTGCCAGCAGCCAAGTCCTAGCGGGAGGGCCTAGTCAAGAGACCCAGTACTTC; CDR3 protein: CASSQVLAGGPSQETQYF
J gene: TRBJ2-3; D gene: NA; clone size: NA; V gene: TRBV29-1; CDR3 DNA: TGCAGCGCAAGTCAGCAGGGGAGAGGTTCGGGTACGCAGTATTTT; CDR3 protein: CSASQQGRGSGTQYF
J gene: TRBJ2-2; D gene: NA; clone size: NA; V gene: TRBV19; CDR3 DNA: TGTGCCAGTTCCAAAGGAGCGACAGATACCGGGGAGCTGTTTTTT; CDR3 protein: CASSKGATDTGELFF
J gene: TRBJ1-5; D gene: TRBD1; clone size: few; V gene: TRBV5-6; CDR3 DNA: TGTGCCAGCAGCTTAGGGACAGGGCGGAGTGGCAATCAGCCCCAGCATTTT; CDR3 protein: CASSLGTGRSGNQPQHF
J gene: TRBJ2-7; D gene: TRBD1; clone size: NA; V gene: TRBV6-1; CDR3 DNA: TGTGCCAGCAGTTCGACAGGGAAATACGAGCAGTACTTC; CDR3 protein: CASSSTGKYEQYF
J gene: TRBJ2-2; D gene: NA; clone size: NA; V gene: TRBV19; CDR3 DNA: TGTGCCAGTAGTATATTGGACTACTACACCGGGGAGCTGTTTTTT; CDR3 protein: CASSILDYYTGELFF
J gene: TRBJ2-1; D gene: NA; clone size: NA; V gene: TRBV27; CDR3 DNA: TGTGCCAGCAGTTCTCCCCCACGGAACAATGAGCAGTTCTTC; CDR3 protein: CASSSPPRNNEQFF
J gene: TRBJ1-6; D gene: NA; clone size: NA; V gene: TRBV2; CDR3 DNA: TGTGCCAGCAGCCCGGGACGGAACAATTCACCCCTCCACTTT; CDR3 protein: CASSPGRNNSPLHF
J gene: TRBJ2-7; D gene: TRBD1; clone size: many; V gene: TRBV2; CDR3 DNA: TGTGCCAGCAGTGAACAAGGGGACAGTAACGAGCAGTACTTC; CDR3 protein: CASSEQGDSNEQYF
J gene: TRBJ1-1; D gene: NA; clone size: few; V gene: TRBV29-1; CDR3 DNA: TGCAGCGGCGGGCACGGGCTAAATGAAGCTTTCTTT; CDR3 protein: CSGGHGLNEAFF
J gene: TRBJ1-5; D gene: TRBD1; clone size: many; V gene: TRBV19; CDR3 DNA: TGTGCCAGTAGTGCCGGACAGGGGGATAGTAGCAATCAGCCCCAGCATTTT; CDR3 protein: CASSAGQGDSSNQPQHF
J gene: TRBJ2-3; D gene: TRBD2; clone size: NA; V gene: TRBV7-9; CDR3 DNA: TGTGCCAGCAGCTCAGCGGGGATCACAGATACGCAGTATTTT; CDR3 protein: CASSSAGITDTQYF
J gene: TRBJ2-3; D gene: TRBD2; clone size: NA; V gene: TRBV28; CDR3 DNA: TGTGCCAGCACCCCGGGGGGGATAGCAGATACGCAGTATTTT; CDR3 protein: CASTPGGIADTQYF
J gene: TRBJ2-1; D gene: NA; clone size: many; V gene: TRBV28; CDR3 DNA: TGTGCCAGCAGGCTGTGGGCGGAAACCTACAATGAGCAGTTCTTC; CDR3 protein: CASRLWAETYNEQFF
J gene: TRBJ1-5; D gene: NA; clone size: NA; V gene: TRBV28; CDR3 DNA: TGTGCCAGCACTCCGGGACACAATCAGCCCCAGCATTTT; CDR3 protein: CASTPGHNQPQHF
J gene: TRBJ2-7; D gene: TRBD1; clone size: many; V gene: TRBV28; CDR3 DNA: TGTGCCAGCAGTTCGACAGGGACCCTGTTCTACGAGCAGTACTTC; CDR3 protein: CASSSTGTLFYEQYF
J gene: TRBJ2-7; D gene: NA; clone size: NA; V gene: TRBV7-2; CDR3 DNA: TGTGCCAGCAGCTTATATCTTGAACTAGCCCTCTACGAGCAGTACTTC; CDR3 protein: CASSLYLELALYEQYF
J gene: TRBJ2-1; D gene: TRBD2; clone size: few; V gene: TRBV12-3/TRBV12-4; CDR3 DNA: TGTGCCAGCAGGGAGGTAGGACTAGCGGGAGACAATGAGCAGTTCTTC; CDR3 protein: CASREVGLAGDNEQFF
J gene: TRBJ2-1; D gene: NA; clone size: NA; V gene: TRBV2; CDR3 DNA: TGTGCCAGCAGTGATGATGGAAATGAGCAGTTCTTC; CDR3 protein: CASSDDGNEQFF
J gene: TRBJ2-7; D gene: TRBD2; clone size: NA; V gene: TRBV5-1; CDR3 DNA: TGCGCCAGCAGCACTATAGCGGGGGGACCTACTGACGAGCAGTACTTC; CDR3 protein: CASSTIAGGPTDEQYF
J gene: TRBJ1-1; D gene: NA; clone size: NA; V gene: TRBV9; CDR3 DNA: TGTGCCAGCAGCGTAGAGGACTACACTGAAGCTTTCTTT; CDR3 protein: CASSVEDYTEAFF
J gene: TRBJ2-7; D gene: TRBD2; clone size: NA; V gene: TRBV20-1; CDR3 DNA: TGCAGTGCTAGGTCTGGGGGGAGCGGGGGGGAATACGAGCAGTACTTC; CDR3 protein: CSARSGGSGGEYEQYF
J gene: TRBJ1-2; D gene: NA; clone size: few; V gene: TRBV7-2; CDR3 DNA: TGTGCCAGCAGCTTGAGAAAAGATGGCTACACCTTC; CDR3 protein: CASSLRKDGYTF
J gene: TRBJ1-5; D gene: NA; clone size: many; V gene: TRBV28; CDR3 DNA: TGTGCCAGCAGGGAGTCATTGGGCAACGGTCAGCCCCAGCATTTT; CDR3 protein: CASRESLGNGQPQHF
J gene: TRBJ2-3; D gene: TRBD1; clone size: many; V gene: TRBV7-8; CDR3 DNA: TGTGCCAGCAGCCCTACAGGGGGCACAGATACGCAGTATTTT; CDR3 protein: CASSPTGGTDTQYF
J gene: TRBJ2-2; D gene: NA; clone size: NA; V gene: TRBV20-1; CDR3 DNA: TGCAGTGCTAGAGATTTGGAGGGGACCGGGGAGCTGTTTTTT; CDR3 protein: CSARDLEGTGELFF
J gene: TRBJ2-7; D gene: NA; clone size: NA; V gene: TRBV5-1; CDR3 DNA: TGCGCCAGCAGTCAACAGGCGAAACCTTACGAGCAGTACTTC; CDR3 protein: CASSQQAKPYEQYF
J gene: TRBJ1-6; D gene: NA; clone size: NA; V gene: TRBV25-1; CDR3 DNA: TGTGCCAGCAGTGAATGGCCTTCCAATTCACCCCTCCACTTT; CDR3 protein: CASSEWPSNSPLHF
J gene: TRBJ1-1; D gene: TRBD1; clone size: many; V gene: TRBV27; CDR3 DNA: TGTGCCAGCAGGGTGACAGGGGTGGAAAAAGCTTTCTTT; CDR3 protein: CASRVTGVEKAFF
J gene: TRBJ1-3; D gene: TRBD1; clone size: many; V gene: TRBV6-1; CDR3 DNA: TGTGCCAGCGGACAGGGTACGGGACCTGGAAACACCATATATTTT; CDR3 protein: CASGQGTGPGNTIYF
J gene: TRBJ1-2; D gene: TRBD1; clone size: many; V gene: TRBV24-1; CDR3 DNA: TGTGCCACCAGTGATTCGGACAGGGGCTATGGCTACACCTTC; CDR3 protein: CATSDSDRGYGYTF
J gene: TRBJ1-1; D gene: NA; clone size: few; V gene: TRBV19; CDR3 DNA: TGTGCCAGTAGTCCCAGGTCTATGAACACTGAAGCTTTCTTT; CDR3 protein: CASSPRSMNTEAFF
J gene: TRBJ1-1; D gene: NA; clone size: NA; V gene: TRBV10-3; CDR3 DNA: TGTGCCATCAGTGGGGCGAGCACTGAAGCTTTCTTT; CDR3 protein: CAISGASTEAFF
J gene: TRBJ2-1; D gene: NA; clone size: few; V gene: TRBV28; CDR3 DNA: TGTGCCAGCAAGGGTGCGTACAATGAGCAGTTCTTC; CDR3 protein: CASKGAYNEQFF
J gene: TRBJ2-7; D gene: NA; clone size: many; V gene: TRBV28; CDR3 DNA: TGTGCCAGCAGTCCAATCCCGAGCTCCTACGAGCAGTACTTC; CDR3 protein: CASSPIPSSYEQYF